This section outlines one T cell receptor beta chain sequence together with its context. Germline CDR1 reads SGHNT; CDR2 reads YYREEE (reference sequence). The CDR3 is 15 amino acids. V dropped 2 bases and J dropped 5 bases, with 14 bases sitting between them. This entry belongs to a study of shared clonotypes between healthy human individuals. Recent acute infections and vaccinations were absent in the healthy HIV-negative adult donors. Profiled with immunoSEQ multiplex PCR; TCRdb holds only in-frame clones, not every one. The sample has 2 million to 2.5 million clones, 85% to 95% seen once. This sequence was found in a man between 18 and 35 years old in good health. Sequences were obtained from naive CD4+ T cells sorted from blood. Subset specified: CD45RA+ positively selected. J is TRBJ1-5 and V is TRBV5-4; maybe TRBD1 (6 bases). CDR3 sequence: CASSLGTQGYQPQHF. The CDR3 DNA sequence: TGTGCCAGCAGCTTAGGGACACAGGGATATCAGCCCCAGCATTTT.